This T cell receptor (beta chain) was sequenced for a study of identical twins. All donors were healthy Caucasians. The study's findings and limits: Beta out-of-frame sequences displayed a weaker excess of sharing between twins. In cord blood, abundant beta clonotypes had fewer insertions; memory showed no trend.

A universal primer site arose from template switching, and cDNA bore unique molecular identifiers. TCRdb reanalysed the 5' RACE reads using MiXCR and keeps one entry per CDR3 protein. The sample has about 240,000 distinct CDR3 sequences; roughly 10% are singletons. The V gene's germline CDR1 is SEHNR and CDR2 FQNEAQ (reference sequence). The CDR3 consists of 14 residues. V was clipped by 7 bases and J by 1 base; unmatched bases: 6. Remarks on this clonotype: Its antigen is not known.

The chain recombines TRBV7-9 with TRBJ1-1, with 7 nucleotides matching TRBD1. Material for sequencing was memory T cells sorted from blood. This clonotype was obtained from a man aged 45-65 years in good health. The CDR3 is CASTPWTGNTEAFF. CDR3 coding DNA: TGTGCCAGCACCCCGTGGACAGGGAACACTGAAGCTTTCTTT.